The present T cell receptor beta chain was sequenced within a study of blood T cell repertoires in COVID-19 (dated by TCRdb to the early 2020s). Looking at the study overall: Collaborator samples came from the United States, Italy and Spain and covered acute and convalescent phases of COVID-19. The prospective study material was composed of cDNA or gDNA derived from T cells, B-cell-depleted T cells, or PBMCs. Nearly every sample came with metadata listing a de-identified subject ID, COVID-19 status, age in years and sex. The repertoires were released in a freely available public database intended as a resource for research on the immune response to SARS-CoV-2. Samples came from the ongoing ImmuneRACE study (first 160 participants) plus 1,254 subjects from 6 global collaborators. Where available, HLA class I and class II types were obtained from metadata supplied by the sample provider rather than from assay-based typing. Subjects who had been exposed to COVID-19, were actively infected with it, or had recovered from it provided the deeply sampled blood TCRbeta repertoires that made up the dataset.

Beyond this particular receptor, the publication reports: Clinical and demographic metadata were provided uncurated, with the amount varying by source and participant.

TCRbeta CDR3 regions were amplified from genomic DNA using the immunoSEQ Assay, a bias-controlled multiplex PCR. In the authors' own workflow: Nucleated cell counts per sample were estimated from amplification of reference gene primers within the assay. To quantify the absolute abundance of each unique TCRbeta CDR3 rearrangement, sequence reads were collapsed and filtered. For each sample, productive Simpson clonality was calculated as the square root of Simpson's diversity index over productive rearrangements. TCRdb mirrors the immuneACCESS table, restricted to in-frame sequences. Some clones are absent from its copies; in checked studies, under half trace to an unresolved V gene, and the reason for the others is unknown. V, J and clone size derive from that table, while D and trimming were established from the DNA sequence. This sample lists some 670,000 clones; 70% to 90% were detected once. Jointly, the top ten make up approximately 0.3% of the sample.

Reading from cysteine to phenylalanine, the CDR3 counts 16 amino acids. The CDR3 DNA has 48 bases and is translated from base 1. The V end loses 5 bases and the J end loses 2 bases, and a stretch of 15 bases separates them. The germline V gene supplies CDR1 SGHTA and CDR2 FQGTGA. Comment on this clone: Its antigen specificity is not known. It has no much larger one-base neighbor in the sample; base qualities were not kept.

Collaborating institutions collected whole blood in K2EDTA tubes following their own protocols. Collaborator samples were shipped for TCRbeta analysis as frozen whole blood, isolated PBMCs, or DNA extracted from either sample type. The receptor comes from a young woman with acute or convalescent COVID-19. The sequence joins TRBV7-3 to TRBJ2-2; the D gene identity is not certain. Sample: peripheral blood. The DNA reads as follows: TGTGCCAGCAGCCGAACCTCCGACTTCAACACCGGGGAGCTGTTTTTT. Translated, it reads CASSRTSDFNTGELFF.